This TCR beta chain derives from a study of T cell responses to AZD1222 COVID-19 vaccine. General observations from the study: Repertoire samples came only from after the peak T cell response.

Some clones are missing from TCRdb's copy, which holds only in-frame ones; the method was immunoSEQ multiplex PCR. The sample records some 120,000 clones, about four fifths being singletons. Only a few counts were recorded for this clone. Its antigen remains unknown. The CDR3 extends over 16 amino acids. The V and J ends lost 6 bases and 2 bases, in that order; junction bases with no gene match: 9. Germline V gene lookup returns CDR1 LNHDA and CDR2 SQIVND (reference sequence). The chain has TRBV19 and TRBJ1-4; 7 nucleotides align to TRBD1. This clonotype was obtained from an adult in good health. The input for sequencing was peripheral blood, taken on day 0 of AZD1222 vaccination. CDR3 in amino acids: CASRGGGRGTNEKLFF. The CDR3 region has the DNA TGTGCCAGTAGAGGAGGGGGCAGGGGCACTAATGAAAAACTGTTTTTT.